This entry is about one T cell receptor beta chain. This entry comes from a study of blood T cell repertoires in COVID-19. Some clones are missing from TCRdb's copy, which holds only in-frame ones; the method was immunoSEQ multiplex PCR. The profile shows some 270,000 clones, roughly 84% of them singletons. With 5 bases clipped from V and 3 bases from J, the junction kept 19 bases outside the gene matches. Germline CDR1 is SGHTA and CDR2 is FQGTGA. The CDR3 consists of 19 residues. Sequenced material: peripheral blood. The gene calls are TRBV7-3 and TRBJ2-3, with TRBD2 matching over 8 bases. The source is a person aged 70 to 85 with COVID-19, enrolled during active disease. CDR3 in DNA: TGTGCCAGCAGCGCATGCCCCAGCGGGAGAGGCCCCGGGACAGATACGCAGTATTTT. This translates into CASSACPSGRGPGTDTQYF.